One sample yielded the 23 T cell receptor beta chains listed below, sequenced in a study of blood T cell repertoires in COVID-19. The protocol was immunoSEQ multiplex PCR, while the TCRdb copy is restricted to in-frame clones and leaves out a portion. Altogether about 100,000 clones are present, 80% to 90% being singletons, with the ten largest covering 15%. Sequenced input: peripheral blood. The source of these receptors is a man aged 45-60 years with acute or convalescent COVID-19.

Concerning this clone: This sample also contains other DNA sequences that code for the same CDR3. The chain recombines TRBV28 with TRBJ1-5; possibly TRBD1 for D (5 bases). V lost 6 bases to trimming and J lost 6 bases, with 15 bases between them. Germline-derived CDR1 and CDR2 are MDHEN and SYDVKM. This CDR3 spans 14 amino acids. The CDR3 region is CASSEGQGGQPQHF. For the CDR3, the DNA is TGTGCCAGCAGCGAGGGGCAGGGAGGTCAGCCCCAGCATTTT.

The chain recombines TRBV5-1 with TRBJ2-3; no clear D. Per the germline V gene, CDR1 is SGHRS and CDR2 is YFSETQ. Trimming left V 0 bases short and J 5 bases short, with 13 bases between. The length of the CDR3 is 15 residues. CDR3 coding DNA: TGCGCCAGCAGCTTGGTTCATCGGAGTATAGATACGCAGTATTTT. Protein: CASSLVHRSIDTQYF.

The V and J genes are TRBV4-1 and TRBJ2-1; perhaps TRBD2 as D (5 bases). Trimming left V 0 bases short and J 2 bases short, with 11 bases between. The CDR3 has 16 residues. Looked up from germline, CDR1 is MGHRA and CDR2 is YSYEKL. CDR3: CASSQDESGAYNEQFF. The CDR3 bases are TGCGCCAGCAGCCAAGATGAAAGCGGAGCCTACAATGAGCAGTTCTTC.

The rearrangement links TRBV25-1 to TRBJ2-1; the match to TRBD2 covers 9 bases. Germline-derived CDR1 and CDR2 are MGHDK and SYGVNS. V was pared by 2 bases and J by 3 bases, with 11 bases of the junction left unmatched. The CDR3 covers 18 residues. CDR3 loop: CASSEKLTSGTHYNEQFF. The CDR3 coding sequence is TGTGCCAGCAGTGAAAAACTGACTAGCGGTACTCACTACAATGAGCAGTTCTTC.

The V call is TRBV2, the J call TRBJ2-3, with TRBD2 matching 8 bases. The germline gives CDR1 SNHLY, CDR2 FYNNEI. This CDR3 contains 14 residues. V was clipped by 8 bases and J by 5 bases; unmatched bases: 9. The CDR3 region is CASRLSGSRDTQYF. In nucleotides, the CDR3 is TGTGCCAGCCGTCTAAGCGGGAGTAGAGATACGCAGTATTTT.

This chain joins TRBV7-9 and TRBJ2-5; no definite D call. With 2 bases removed from V and 4 bases from J, the gap between germline ends came to 11 bases. Per germline, CDR1 SEHNR and CDR2 FQNEAQ (reference sequence). The CDR3 has 14 residues. CDR3 loop: CASSLWAGGETQYF. As DNA, the CDR3 is TGTGCCAGCAGCTTATGGGCAGGTGGAGAGACCCAGTACTTC.

The rearrangement uses TRBV6-2 or TRBV6-3 and TRBJ2-7; 12 bases line up with TRBD2. This CDR3 region has 14 residues. Unmatched junction bases numbered 4, after V lost 5 bases and J lost 5 bases. Per the germline V gene, CDR1 is MNHEY and CDR2 is SVGEGT. The chain's CDR3 is CASSLAGGPNEQYF. CDR3 coding DNA: TGTGCCAGCAGTCTAGCGGGAGGGCCCAACGAGCAGTACTTC.

The V and J genes are TRBV7-8 and TRBJ1-1; a possible D gene is TRBD1 (5 bases). The length of the CDR3 is 13 residues. Per germline, CDR1 SGHVS and CDR2 FQNEAQ. V was pared by 3 bases and J by 1 base, with 6 bases between. This chain's CDR3 is CASSLQGNTEAFF. CDR3 nucleotides: TGTGCCAGCAGCTTGCAGGGGAACACTGAAGCTTTCTTT.

CDR3 amino acids: CASSLIGAGDNEQFF. CDR3 in DNA: TGTGCCAGTAGTTTGATAGGAGCGGGAGACAATGAGCAGTTCTTC. V and J are TRBV19 and TRBJ2-1; 8 bases map to TRBD2. Germline-derived CDR1 and CDR2 are LNHDA and SQIVND (reference sequence). This CDR3 is 15 amino acids long. V lost 5 bases to trimming and J lost 5 bases; unmatched junction nucleotides: 8.

The CDR3 DNA reads TGTGCCAGCAGTTACTCTCGCGGGACTCGCCCGGGGGAGCAGTACTTC. This codes for CASSYSRGTRPGEQYF. The rearrangement uses TRBV6-5 and TRBJ2-7, with D possibly matching TRBD2 (6 bases). Germline V gene data show CDR1 as MNHEY and CDR2 as SVGAGI. V lost 0 bases and J 7 bases, leaving 19 bases between the germline ends. This CDR3 has 16 residues.

The V gene is TRBV7-2, the J gene TRBJ2-1; D possibly corresponds to TRBD2 (5 bases). The V gene lost 4 bases and the J gene lost 4 bases, with 11 bases spanning the gap. Germline loops: CDR1 SGHTA, CDR2 FQGNSA. This CDR3 comprises 14 residues. This CDR3 is CASSSDWVYNEQFF. The DNA of the CDR3 is TGTGCCAGCAGCTCGGACTGGGTATACAATGAGCAGTTCTTC.

The genes are TRBV5-1 and TRBJ2-1, with D perhaps matching TRBD1 (6 bases). The CDR3 spans 14 residues. CDR1 is SGHRS, CDR2 YFSETQ, per germline. Trimming stripped 4 bases from V and 4 bases from J, with 12 bases between. CDR3 region: CASSPTGSYNEQFF. CDR3 coding DNA: TGCGCCAGCAGCCCTACAGGGTCATACAATGAGCAGTTCTTC.

The V and J genes are TRBV10-3 and TRBJ1-5; D is ambiguous. There are 15 residues in the CDR3. The germline V gene has CDR1 ENHRY and CDR2 SYGVKD. Trimming removed 4 bases from V and 2 bases from J, with 12 bases in between. The CDR3 protein is CAISAGMEGNQPQHF. The CDR3 DNA is TGTGCCATCAGTGCGGGGATGGAAGGCAATCAGCCCCAGCATTTT.

The chain employs TRBV28 and TRBJ1-2, with D possibly TRBD1 on 6 matching bases. Germline V gives CDR1 MDHEN, CDR2 SYDVKM. Trimming cost V 6 bases and J 6 bases, with 20 bases left between them. CDR3 length equals 15 residues. The CDR3 DNA is TGTGCCAGCAGCCCGAGCACAGGGATTTTGCATGGCTACACCTTC. Translation: CASSPSTGILHGYTF.

This clone appeared once. V usage is TRBV27 and J usage is TRBJ1-5, with D tentatively TRBD1 (5 bases). V was pared by 6 bases and J by 3 bases, with 12 bases between. The CDR3 covers 14 residues. Germline loops: CDR1 MNHEY, CDR2 SMNVEV (reference sequence). The CDR3 DNA is TGTGCCAGCAGCCGCTACAGGTCCAATCAGCCCCAGCATTTT. Translation: CASSRYRSNQPQHF.

J is TRBJ2-7 and V is TRBV11-3, with 9 positions matching TRBD2. CDR3 length: 15 amino acids. Trimming removed 5 bases from V and 0 bases from J; junction bases left unmatched: 5. Germline assignment: CDR1 SGHNT and CDR2 YENEEA. The CDR3 is CASSLISGSSYEQYF. In DNA form, the CDR3 reads TGTGCCAGCAGCCTCATTAGCGGGAGCTCCTACGAGCAGTACTTC.

The chain carries TRBV5-6 and TRBJ1-5; 9 positions agree with TRBD1. CDR3 size: 17 residues. Germline CDR1 SGHDT, CDR2 YYEEEE. The V segment lost 0 bases and the J segment 6 bases; nucleotides outside the gene matches: 10. The CDR3 DNA is TGTGCCAGCAGCTTGGGTAGGGGACAGGGAGGGGGTCAGCCCCAGCATTTT. The encoded protein is CASSLGRGQGGGQPQHF.

V is TRBV3-1 (or the pseudogene TRBV3-2) and J is TRBJ2-1; 14 bases line up with TRBD2. Looked up from germline, CDR1 is LGHDT and CDR2 is YNNKEL (reference sequence). V gave up 4 bases and J gave up 10 bases; unmatched junction bases: 12. There are 17 residues in the CDR3. Here the CDR3 reads CASSLRGLAGAGGEQFF. CDR3 nucleotide sequence: TGTGCCAGCAGCCTCCGGGGACTAGCGGGAGCGGGGGGGGAGCAGTTCTTC.

V is TRBV3-1 (or the pseudogene TRBV3-2) and J is TRBJ2-2; 7 nucleotides line up with TRBD1. The V and J ends lost 3 bases and 2 bases, in that order; junction bases with no gene match: 3. Per germline, CDR1 LGHDT and CDR2 YNNKEL (reference sequence). This CDR3 has 15 residues. The CDR3 DNA is TGTGCCAGCAGCCACCGACAGGGCAACACCGGGGAGCTGTTTTTT. Translating gives CASSHRQGNTGELFF.

The chain is built from TRBV10-2 and TRBJ2-5; TRBD1 matches at 7 bases. The germline gives CDR1 WSHSY, CDR2 SAAADI. Trimming took 8 bases from V and 3 from J; bases not matched to a gene: 6. This CDR3 has 13 amino acids. The CDR3: CASHDRAKETQYF. In nucleotides, the CDR3 is TGCGCCAGCCATGACAGGGCTAAAGAGACCCAGTACTTC.

The genes are TRBV7-2 and TRBJ2-1; D not certain. Germline V gene sequence: CDR1 SGHTA, CDR2 FQGNSA. Trimming stripped 6 bases from V and 3 bases from J, with 9 bases between. The length of the CDR3 is 13 residues. The CDR3 region has the DNA TGTGCCAGCAGATCGTCTAGCTACAATGAGCAGTTCTTC. Encoded protein: CASRSSSYNEQFF.

The rearrangement links TRBV19 to TRBJ2-1, with TRBD2 identical over 10 bases. V shed 4 bases, J shed 2 bases, and the junction held 5 bases outside the gene matches. CDR1 LNHDA and CDR2 SQIVND come from the germline V gene (reference sequence). The CDR3 extends over 16 amino acids. In nucleotides, the CDR3 is TGTGCCAGTAGTAGGACTAGCGGAGCCCCCTACAATGAGCAGTTCTTC. Protein sequence: CASSRTSGAPYNEQFF.

The V and J genes are TRBV6-6 and TRBJ1-4; perhaps TRBD1 as D (6 bases). Per germline, CDR1 MNHNY and CDR2 SVGAGI (reference sequence). Trimming left V 7 bases short and J 7 bases short, with 22 bases between. CDR3 length: 16 residues. CDR3 in amino acids: CASKTLTDQGGEKLFF. CDR3 coding DNA: TGTGCCAGCAAAACGTTGACGGACCAAGGGGGTGAAAAACTGTTTTTT.